The following is a T cell receptor (beta chain) sequence with its context. This record belongs to a study of blood T cells in healthy people across ages. The individuals who served as donors were healthy Caucasians living in Russia, aged about 6 to 100. This CDR3 spans 14 amino acids. Germline CDR1 and CDR2: SGHTA and FQGNSA. Trimming pared 5 bases from V and 3 bases from J, leaving 8 bases between. A sample-barcoded 5' primer and a J-beta primer mix were used in a second PCR of about 7 to 12 cycles. Every cDNA was tagged by a template-switch adaptor with 12 random nucleotides. CDR3-containing paired-end reads numbering at least 2.5 million came from each sample. TCRdb passed the 5' RACE reads through MiXCR, listing each CDR3 protein once. The data contain 1.5 million to 1.8 million distinct CDR3 sequences, 40% to 45% of them seen just once; the ten biggest clones take up about 4%.

The sequence was collected from a woman under 30 in good health. The chain combines TRBV7-2 with TRBJ1-6, with D uncertain. The sequencing sample was made of blood. The CDR3 sequence is CASSPDGYNSPLHF. CDR3 DNA sequence: TGTGCCAGCAGCCCGGACGGCTATAATTCACCCCTCCACTTT.